Sequencing of this T cell receptor beta chain was carried out in a study of response to subunit inactivated influenza vaccine. TCRdb recomputed calls from the RT-PCR reads with MiXCR, one row per CDR3 protein. The table shows about 500,000 distinct CDR3 sequences, with 16% occurring only once. This clonotype was seen at least ten times. Its target is not known. Compared with germline, one end of the junction differs, possibly owing to a read error. Study conclusions and caveats: Only a handful of new T cells, the authors suggested, are recruited with each seasonal influenza vaccination.

The material was CD4+ T cells sorted from PBMCs, obtained roughly 24 months after vaccination. The sequence was collected from a man between 50 and 69 years old who received an inactivated influenza vaccine.

The CDR3 bases are TGTGCCACCAGCGGAGACCGCCGACGCACTGAAGCTTTCTTT. Its protein product is CATSGDRRRTEAFF. The chain combines TRBV15 with TRBJ1-1; D not resolved. The CDR3 runs to 14 residues. Germline CDR1 LNHNV, CDR2 YYDKDF (reference sequence).